This T cell receptor beta chain is from a study of T cells in Graves' hyperthyroidism and ophthalmopathy. Study findings and constraints: In blood, most of the thyroid clonotypes expanded above 0.001 were also present. Prediction of ophthalmopathy progression came a median approximately 6.6 months pre-onset.

Amplification of TCR beta CDR3 regions used RNA as the template. HTBI primers were employed in a first-round RT-PCR of the TCR CDR3. TCRdb called the multiplex PCR reads again in MiXCR, with one record for every CDR3 protein. The sample holds approximately 630,000 distinct CDR3 sequences; 15% to 20% are singletons and the top ten take over 3.5%. Worth noting for this clonotype: The antigen is unknown.

Any patient presenting with uncontrolled infection, other autoimmune disease, pregnancy or lactation was left out. Thyroid ultrasound, orbital computed tomography, clinical symptoms, and serum thyroxine and TRAb underpinned diagnoses. V lost 5 bases to trimming and J lost 10 bases; unmatched junction nucleotides: 4. The germline V gene encodes CDR1 ENHRY and CDR2 SYGVKD. The CDR3 is made up of 12 amino acids. The source of this sequence is a woman aged 25-40 years with Graves' hyperthyroidism. The J gene is TRBJ1-2, the V gene TRBV10-3; TRBD1 agrees at 10 bases. What was sequenced was blood. For the CDR3, the DNA is TGTGCCATCAGTCGGGACAGGGGAGACTACACCTTC. As protein: CAISRDRGDYTF.